The 24 T cell receptor beta chains listed next were all sequenced from one sample in a study of blood T cell repertoires in COVID-19. Repertoires were generated with immunoSEQ multiplex PCR, while TCRdb's copy carries only in-frame clones and drops some. The repertoire consists of fewer than 350,000 clones, with more than 70% occurring once and the leading ten covering 1.6%. Input material: peripheral blood. These receptors all come from a woman aged 25-40 years with COVID-19, enrolled during active disease.

The V gene is TRBV10-3, the J gene TRBJ1-2, with D possibly matching TRBD1 (6 bases). Trimming cost V 7 bases and J 3 bases, with 15 bases left between them. Germline assignment: CDR1 ENHRY and CDR2 SYGVKD. This CDR3 region has 14 residues. The CDR3 sequence is CAITPGTYDYGYTF. The CDR3 DNA follows: TGTGCCATCACTCCAGGGACATATGACTATGGCTACACCTTC.

The V call is TRBV18, the J call TRBJ1-2, with D perhaps TRBD1 (5 bases). V was clipped by 4 bases and J by 0 bases, with 15 bases between them. CDR1 is KGHSH, CDR2 LQKENI, per germline. This CDR3 region has 16 residues. This chain's CDR3 is CASSLLEGLTNYGYTF. In DNA form, the CDR3 reads TGTGCCAGCTCACTCTTGGAGGGGTTAACTAACTATGGCTACACCTTC.

The chain recombines TRBV5-1 with TRBJ1-2; D possibly corresponds to TRBD1 (6 bases). CDR1 is SGHRS and CDR2 is YFSETQ in the germline V gene. The CDR3 length is 14 residues. Trimming shortened V by 2 bases and J by 6 bases, and 14 bases separated the two germline ends. The CDR3 is CASSLGQTVNGYTF. CDR3 nucleotide sequence: TGCGCCAGCAGCTTAGGACAGACAGTAAATGGCTACACCTTC.

This clone was counted a single time. This CDR3 is CASRGRVRNTEAFF. In nucleotides, the CDR3 is TGTGCCAGCAGGGGCAGGGTCCGGAACACTGAAGCTTTCTTT. The V call is TRBV6-5, the J call TRBJ1-1; maybe TRBD1 (5 bases). Germline CDR1 MNHEY, CDR2 SVGAGI. The CDR3 consists of 14 residues. V lost 6 bases and J lost 1, with 12 bases in between.

The chain joins TRBV5-5 to TRBJ1-1; D is uncertain. The CDR3 is 11 residues long. The V end lost 2 bases, the J end lost 8 bases, and 7 bases lay between the germline ends. Germline lookup yields CDR1 SGHKS and CDR2 YYEKEE (reference sequence). Here the CDR3 DNA reads TGTGCCAGCAGCTTACAAACAGAAGCTTTCTTT. Translating gives CASSLQTEAFF.

This chain joins TRBV6-4 and TRBJ2-3, with D possibly being TRBD1 (6 bases). V was pared by 4 bases and J by 1 base, with 12 bases between. The CDR3 has 15 amino acids. CDR1 and CDR2 from the germline V gene are MRHNA and SNTAGT. In nucleotides, the CDR3 is TGTGCCAGCAGTGTTTTTGGGGGCCGCACAGATACGCAGTATTTT. This translates into CASSVFGGRTDTQYF.

Of note for this clone: This CDR3 is also generated by other DNA sequences in the sample. The chain uses TRBV6-5 and TRBJ1-2; 7 nucleotides line up with TRBD1. The germline gives CDR1 MNHEY, CDR2 SVGAGI. The V segment lost 6 bases and the J segment 3 bases; nucleotides outside the gene matches: 4. The CDR3 is 13 residues long. This CDR3 is CASRRTGDYGYTF. CDR3 in DNA: TGTGCCAGCAGAAGAACAGGGGACTATGGCTACACCTTC.

This chain uses TRBV3-1 (or the pseudogene TRBV3-2) with TRBJ1-3, with no clear D. V shed 0 bases and J shed 0 bases, with 6 bases lying between them. CDR3 size: 15 residues. Germline CDR1 is LGHDT and CDR2 is YNNKEL (reference sequence). CDR3 amino acids: CASSQDDFSGNTIYF. CDR3 nucleotide sequence: TGTGCCAGCAGCCAAGATGACTTCTCTGGAAACACCATATATTTT.

The chain employs TRBV19 and TRBJ1-5; D gene unclear. The CDR3 has 15 residues. Trimming left V 4 bases short and J 1 base short, with 11 bases between. The germline gives CDR1 LNHDA, CDR2 SQIVND (reference sequence). As DNA, the CDR3 is TGTGCCAGTAGTAAAACGGGGATCAGCAATCAGCCCCAGCATTTT. This encodes CASSKTGISNQPQHF.

This chain joins TRBV27 and TRBJ1-4, with 7 positions matching TRBD1. Germline CDR1 is MNHEY and CDR2 is SMNVEV (reference sequence). The CDR3 length is 14 residues. V dropped 10 bases and J dropped 4; count of bases not matched to a gene: 9. Written as DNA, the CDR3 is TGTGCCACTAAAACCGGGACAGATAATGAAAAACTGTTTTTT. Translation gives CATKTGTDNEKLFF. Full variable domain (missing parts from reference TRBV27 and TRBJ1-4): EAQVTQNPRYLITVTGKKLTVTCSQNMNHEYMSWYRQDPGLGLRQIYYSMNVEVTDKGDVPEGYKVSRKEKRNFPLILESPSPNQTSLYFCATKTGTDNEKLFFGSGTQLSVL.

This sequence joins TRBV5-4 and TRBJ2-3; 7 bases are shared with TRBD2. CDR3 size: 16 residues. CDR1 is SGHNT, CDR2 YYREEE, per germline (reference sequence). The trim removed 5 bases at V and 2 bases at J, leaving 11 bases unmatched. CDR3 DNA sequence: TGTGCCAGCAGGCGGGGACTCCGGGAGGACACAGATACGCAGTATTTT. Its protein product is CASRRGLREDTDTQYF.

In this sample, this clone turned up once. The V and J genes are TRBV18 and TRBJ2-2; D gene uncertain. Germline CDR1 KGHSH, CDR2 LQKENI. CDR3 length equals 16 residues. V lost 6 bases and J 2 bases, leaving 16 bases between the germline ends. This CDR3 reads CASSRQNPPNTGELFF. The DNA for the CDR3 is TGTGCCAGCTCCCGCCAGAACCCACCTAACACCGGGGAGCTGTTTTTT.

The V and J genes are TRBV3-1 (or the pseudogene TRBV3-2) and TRBJ2-3, with D unclear. Germline loops: CDR1 LGHDT, CDR2 YNNKEL (reference sequence). The V end lost 2 bases, the J end lost 1 base, and 10 bases lay between the germline ends. The CDR3 sequence is 15 residues long. The CDR3 nucleotides are TGTGCCAGCAGCCAAAATTTGGCACGCACAGATACGCAGTATTTT. Amino acid sequence: CASSQNLARTDTQYF.

The V gene is TRBV13, the J gene TRBJ1-5; weak D call: TRBD1 (6 bases). CDR1 PRHDT and CDR2 FYEKMQ come from the germline V gene (reference sequence). The CDR3 covers 15 residues. V gave up 6 bases and J gave up 2 bases, with 14 bases separating them. For the CDR3, the DNA is TGTGCCAGCAGTTCAGGAAAGGGGGGCAATCAGCCCCAGCATTTT. Its translation is CASSSGKGGNQPQHF.

The CDR3 protein is CASSQVGGSSGYTF. The CDR3 bases are TGTGCCAGCAGCCAAGTAGGAGGGTCGAGTGGCTACACCTTC. This chain connects TRBV3-1 (or the pseudogene TRBV3-2) to TRBJ1-2; D remains ambiguous. Germline values: CDR1 LGHDT, CDR2 YNNKEL (reference sequence). This CDR3 is built from 14 residues. V lost 1 base and J 7 bases, leaving 13 bases between the germline ends.

J is TRBJ2-2 and V is TRBV11-3; D may be TRBD1 (5 bases). Trimming cost V 5 bases and J 7 bases, with 14 bases left between them. Germline V CDR1 and CDR2: SGHNT, YENEEA. This CDR3 region has 14 residues. CDR3 in amino acids: CASSREGVGGELFF. The CDR3 DNA sequence: TGTGCCAGCAGCCGTGAAGGGGTTGGCGGGGAGCTGTTTTTT. The variable domain in full, with the rest retrieved from reference TRBV11-3 and TRBJ2-2, is EAGVVQSPRYKIIEKKQPVAFWCNPISGHNTLYWYLQNLGQGPELLIRYENEEAVDDSQLPKDRFSAERLKGVDSTLKIQPAELGDSAVYLCASSREGVGGELFFGEGSRLTVL.

The V gene is TRBV25-1, the J gene TRBJ2-7; the match to TRBD1 covers 10 bases. Germline V gene lookup returns CDR1 MGHDK and CDR2 SYGVNS. The V segment lost 3 bases and the J segment 0 bases; nucleotides outside the gene matches: 8. The length of the CDR3 is 17 residues. As DNA, the CDR3 is TGTGCCAGCAGTGACTACCCGACAGGGGGCACCTCCTACGAGCAGTACGTC. It encodes CASSDYPTGGTSYEQYV.

This chain connects TRBV4-1 to TRBJ1-3, with D possibly being TRBD1 (6 bases). The CDR3 sequence is 17 residues long. V was cut by 0 bases and J by 4 bases, with 16 bases left in between. Germline CDR1 MGHRA, CDR2 YSYEKL. CDR3: CASSQDPNRASGNTIYF. The DNA of the CDR3 is TGCGCCAGCAGCCAAGACCCCAACAGGGCTTCGGGAAACACCATATATTTT.

The rearrangement uses TRBV2 and TRBJ1-1; D is unresolved. The CDR3 spans 14 residues. Looked up from germline, CDR1 is SNHLY and CDR2 is FYNNEI. Trimming cost V 4 bases and J 1 base, with 10 bases left between them. The CDR3 DNA reads as TGTGCCAGCAGTGCACTGGTAGCGAACACTGAAGCTTTCTTT. Protein sequence: CASSALVANTEAFF.

The chain employs TRBV4-2 and TRBJ1-4; 8 bases agree with TRBD1. V dropped 0 bases and J dropped 8; count of bases not matched to a gene: 5. This CDR3 has 15 amino acids. Germline-derived CDR1 and CDR2 are LGHNA and YNFKEQ. CDR3: CASSQDGTGGEKLFF. The CDR3, as DNA: TGTGCCAGCAGCCAAGATGGGACAGGTGGCGAAAAACTGTTTTTT.

This chain connects TRBV4-2 to TRBJ2-3, with D possibly TRBD2 on 5 matching bases. Trimming shortened V by 2 bases and J by 0 bases, and 12 bases separated the two germline ends. The CDR3 extends over 16 amino acids. Germline CDR1 reads LGHNA; CDR2 reads YNFKEQ. The DNA of the CDR3 is TGTGCCAGCAGCCAACCTAGCCTTTGGAGCACAGATACGCAGTATTTT. It yields the protein CASSQPSLWSTDTQYF.

This chain joins TRBV21-1 and TRBJ2-1; the tabulated D call, TRBD2, remains unverified against the DNA. TRBV21-1 is assigned pseudogene status. The CDR3 has 14 residues. The CDR3 protein is CASTVGRGYNEQFF. The CDR3 region has the DNA TGTGCCAGCACGGTGGGGAGGGGTTACAATGAGCAGTTCTTC.

V usage is TRBV19 and J usage is TRBJ2-7; 12 bases are shared with TRBD1. V shed 6 bases and J 7 bases; nucleotides not matched to a gene: 10. The germline V gene has CDR1 LNHDA and CDR2 SQIVND (reference sequence). The CDR3 loop spans 15 amino acids. CDR3 DNA sequence: TGTGCCAGTAGGCCGGGACAGGGGGCTTCGGAAGAGCAGTACTTC. This gives the protein CASRPGQGASEEQYF. The full variable domain, completed using reference TRBV19 and TRBJ2-7, is DGGITQSPKYLFRKEGQNVTLSCEQNLNHDAMYWYRQDPGQGLRLIYYSQIVNDFQKGDIAEGYSVSREKKESFPLTVTSAQKNPTAFYLCASRPGQGASEEQYFGPGTRLTVT.

The chain links TRBV6-1 to TRBJ2-2; a possible D gene is TRBD1 (6 bases). This CDR3 has 18 amino acids. The ends were cut back, 2 bases at V and 4 bases at J, with 20 bases in the middle. Germline V gives CDR1 MNHNS, CDR2 SASEGT. The CDR3 protein is CASSESGTFIWGTGELFF. CDR3 DNA sequence: TGTGCCAGCAGTGAATCCGGGACATTTATATGGGGCACCGGGGAGCTGTTTTTT.